One T cell receptor (beta chain) is described in this entry. The data stem from a study of blood T cell repertoires in COVID-19. Across the whole study: Collection of acute and convalescent COVID-19 samples took place in the United States, Italy and Spain. PBMCs, B-cell-depleted T cells, or T cells were the source of the cDNA or gDNA that made up the material.

Original processing notes: Scientists estimated how many nucleated cells there were by amplifying reference gene primers. Profiling relied on immunoSEQ multiplex PCR, and the TCRdb table lists in-frame clones only, not all of them. That table furnishes V, J and clone size, whereas the DNA furnished D and trimming. The sample records about 64,000 clones, around 84% being singletons. CDR3 size: 16 residues. The germline V gene has CDR1 SGDLS and CDR2 YYNGEE. V lost 10 bases, J lost 0 bases, and 13 bases stayed unmatched. The sequenced material came from peripheral blood. This TCR was recovered from a woman aged 60-75 years with acute or convalescent COVID-19. The J gene is TRBJ1-3, the V gene TRBV9; 7 bases align to TRBD1. The DNA for the CDR3 is TGTGCCCCTTTAAGACGGACAGGCCGCTCTGGAAACACCATATATTTT. Amino acid sequence: CAPLRRTGRSGNTIYF.